This T cell receptor (beta chain) was captured by sequencing in a study of beta chain features in type 1 diabetes. The study, taken as a whole, reports: Researchers report that Type 1 diabetes patients had moderately but significantly shorter TCRB CDR3s across all four CD4+ subsets. Naive, central memory and Treg TCRB repertoires seemed to resemble each other more closely in patients than they did in healthy donors. Highly expressing activated T cells could be over-counted with a cDNA template.

V was shortened by 6 bases and J by 0 bases, with 15 bases between the two germline ends. The germline gives CDR1 MNHNY, CDR2 SVGAGI (reference sequence). This CDR3 comprises 16 residues. The entirety of the isolated RNA underwent reverse transcription, so expressed TCRB transcripts were sequenced. Naive, central memory and regulatory T cell samples averaged roughly 3.6 million immunoSEQ reads each. Clones were sequenced by immunoSEQ multiplex PCR, and TCRdb holds only the in-frame ones, with some missing. The sample holds about 660,000 clones; around 15% are singletons and the top ten take 0.04%. This clone was observed a few times. Its antigen is unknown.

This clonotype was obtained from a man aged 18 to 30 with type 1 diabetes. The rearrangement uses TRBV6-6 and TRBJ2-1; a possible D gene is TRBD1 (6 bases). Sequenced: naive CD4+ T cells from blood. Written as DNA, the CDR3 is TGTGCCAGCAGCCCCTGGACAGCTAACTCCTACAATGAGCAGTTCTTC. Its protein product is CASSPWTANSYNEQFF.